A selection of T cell receptor beta chains follows, all from one sample in a study of response to subunit inactivated influenza vaccine. MiXCR, run by TCRdb on the RT-PCR reads, gives a single entry per CDR3 protein. Of 500,000 to 650,000 distinct CDR3 sequences in the sample, approximately 7.6% were seen once. The sample here was PBMCs from blood, taken less than 30 months after vaccination. Receptors were obtained from a man aged 50-75 years who received an inactivated influenza vaccine. The CDR3 runs from the conserved cysteine through the conserved F or W.

CDR3 protein	J gene	V gene
CASSPSSGNTGELFF	TRBJ2-2	TRBV28
CASSQDRPAGRNGYTF	TRBJ1-2	TRBV3-1
CASSTDGSMNTEAFF	TRBJ1-1	TRBV6-2/TRBV6-3
CASSSRETGTGMAGYTF	TRBJ1-2	TRBV5-1
CSASFGNRADTQYF	TRBJ2-3	TRBV20-1
CASSYRGASSTDTQYF	TRBJ2-3	TRBV6-2/TRBV6-3
CASMGTGVRTDTQYF	TRBJ2-3	TRBV5-6
CASGTRRETQYF	TRBJ2-5	TRBV12-3/TRBV12-4
CSARDQTGNTEAFF	TRBJ1-1	TRBV20-1
CASSITGQPPYEQYF	TRBJ2-7	TRBV4-1
CASNGRDEQYF	TRBJ2-7	TRBV6-6
CAIGTEPYEQYF	TRBJ2-7	TRBV10-3
CSISPSTTGEKLFF	TRBJ1-4	TRBV10-3
CSALSGTDTQYF	TRBJ2-3	TRBV20-1
CASSQVAYYEQYF	TRBJ2-7	TRBV4-3
CASSAMGQGINIQYF	TRBJ2-4	TRBV25-1
CASSPGTGLNYGYTF	TRBJ1-2	TRBV2
CASTPEPGGPETQYF	TRBJ2-5	TRBV5-1
CSASRDRGGSNQPQHF	TRBJ1-5	TRBV20-1
CATRKPDPKKNEQFF	TRBJ2-1	TRBV15
CASSLNGVAADTQYF	TRBJ2-3	TRBV12-3/TRBV12-4
CASSEVGGATETQYF	TRBJ2-5	TRBV10-2
CASSMGAGQGNEKLFF	TRBJ1-4	TRBV19
CSAGEREGSYNEQFF	TRBJ2-1	TRBV20-1
CASRENRGGNTEAFF	TRBJ1-1	TRBV12-3/TRBV12-4
CASSQFTEAFF	TRBJ1-1	TRBV3-1
CASSQEGTQAFF	TRBJ1-1	TRBV3-1
CATSDPPGYNEQFF	TRBJ2-1	TRBV24-1
CASSPGTGFRETQYF	TRBJ2-5	TRBV5-1
CASSRFRDGGGYTF	TRBJ1-2	TRBV7-8
CASSPQHQGTGELFF	TRBJ2-2	TRBV18
CAISDPSGPTGELFF	TRBJ2-2	TRBV10-3
CASSRTTNSPLHF	TRBJ1-6	TRBV6-6
CASSWGDTEAFF	TRBJ1-1	TRBV9
CASSSRVGSGNIQYF	TRBJ2-4	TRBV7-2
CAWSTDRQYF	TRBJ2-7	TRBV30
CASSLRTSRETQYF	TRBJ2-5	TRBV11-2
CSASIAGVSTDTQYF	TRBJ2-3	TRBV20-1
CASSEMWTSSAPLHF	TRBJ1-6	TRBV6-1
CASHGDEQYF	TRBJ2-7	TRBV7-9
CASSFLPNSGSGETQYF	TRBJ2-5	TRBV27
CAISESGGPSSYEQYF	TRBJ2-7	TRBV10-3
CASRDRGRGEKLFF	TRBJ1-4	TRBV6-1
CASSVDRGQETQYF	TRBJ2-5	TRBV9
CASSLVQGGGTEAFF	TRBJ1-1	TRBV7-8
CASSLEGASGKSDEQFF	TRBJ2-1	TRBV5-1
CAWSPTAFSTDTQYF	TRBJ2-3	TRBV30
CASSQDWTTVAF	TRBJ1-2	TRBV4-3
CASSVGQYSNQPQHF	TRBJ1-5	TRBV9
CASSETGANVLTF	TRBJ2-6	TRBV18
CASSTYDSKFGNQPQHF	TRBJ1-5	TRBV12-3/TRBV12-4
CASSYSDTQETQYF	TRBJ2-5	TRBV6-5
CASIGGGGVPGYTF	TRBJ1-2	TRBV28
CASSLSVRISSYNEQFF	TRBJ2-1	TRBV11-2
CAITDSYNEQFF	TRBJ2-1	TRBV10-3
CASRDRVGTEAFF	TRBJ1-1	TRBV25-1
CASSPVTSSYTDTQYF	TRBJ2-3	TRBV7-8
CASSQEANSGANVLTF	TRBJ2-6	TRBV4-3